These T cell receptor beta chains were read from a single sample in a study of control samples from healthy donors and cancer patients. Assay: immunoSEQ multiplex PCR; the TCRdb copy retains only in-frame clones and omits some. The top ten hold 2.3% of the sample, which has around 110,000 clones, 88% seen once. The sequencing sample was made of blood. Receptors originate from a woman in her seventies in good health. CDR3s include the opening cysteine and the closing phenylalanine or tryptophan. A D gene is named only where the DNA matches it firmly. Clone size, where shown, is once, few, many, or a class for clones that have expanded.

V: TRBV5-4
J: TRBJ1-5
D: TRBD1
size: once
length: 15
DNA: TGTGCCAGCAGCTTGGCAGGACAGGACAATCAGCCCCAGCATTTT
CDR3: CASSLAGQDNQPQHF

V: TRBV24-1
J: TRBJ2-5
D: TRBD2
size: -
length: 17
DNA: TGTGCCACCAGTGACCCTAGCGGGGGCCCGGTGGTGGAGACCCAGTACTTC
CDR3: CATSDPSGGPVVETQYF

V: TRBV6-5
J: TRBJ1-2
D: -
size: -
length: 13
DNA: TGTGCCAGCAGTTGGGACCGGGGGCATGGCTACACCTTC
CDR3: CASSWDRGHGYTF

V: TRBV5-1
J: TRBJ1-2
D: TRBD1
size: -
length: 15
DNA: TGCGCCAGCAGCGCCTCGACAGGGGAGAACTATGGCTACACCTTC
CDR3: CASSASTGENYGYTF

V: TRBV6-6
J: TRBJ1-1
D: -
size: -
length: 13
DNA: TGTGCCAGCAGGCCCACGGGTGGCACTGAAGCTTTCTTT
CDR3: CASRPTGGTEAFF

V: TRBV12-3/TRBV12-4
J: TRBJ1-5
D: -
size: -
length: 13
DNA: TGTGCCAGTACGACACAAGGAGATCAGCCCCAGCATTTT
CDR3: CASTTQGDQPQHF

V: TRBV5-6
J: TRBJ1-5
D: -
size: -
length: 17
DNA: TGTGCCAGCAGCTTAAACAGGGCTATCGGAGAGCTGCAGCCCCAGCATTTT
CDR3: CASSLNRAIGELQPQHF

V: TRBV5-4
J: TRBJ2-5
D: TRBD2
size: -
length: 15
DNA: TGTGCCAGCAGCTTGGCTAGCGGCCCGGGGGAGACCCAGTACTTC
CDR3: CASSLASGPGETQYF

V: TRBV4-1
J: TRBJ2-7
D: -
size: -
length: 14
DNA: TGCGCCAGCAGCCAAGATGATATCACCTACGAGCAGTACTTC
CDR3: CASSQDDITYEQYF

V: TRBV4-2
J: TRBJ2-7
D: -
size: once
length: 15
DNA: TGTGCCAGCAGCCCAGGTGCGGGCGAAGCCTACGAGCAGTACTTC
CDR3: CASSPGAGEAYEQYF

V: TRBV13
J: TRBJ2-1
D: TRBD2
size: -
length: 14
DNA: TGTGCCAGCAGCTTAGGCGGGGGGGCCGGTGAGCAGTTCTTC
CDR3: CASSLGGGAGEQFF

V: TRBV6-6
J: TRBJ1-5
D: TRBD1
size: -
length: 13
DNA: TGTGCCACGACAGGGGATAAAGTTCAGCCCCAGCATTTT
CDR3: CATTGDKVQPQHF

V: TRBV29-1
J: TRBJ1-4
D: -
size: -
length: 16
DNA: TGCAGCGTGGACTGGTCTACAGGGTATCTTAGTGAAAAACTGTTTTTT
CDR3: CSVDWSTGYLSEKLFF

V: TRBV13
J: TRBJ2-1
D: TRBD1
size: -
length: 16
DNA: TGTGCCAGCAGCCCGCGGACAGGGCGGGCAGTAAATGAGCAGTTCTTC
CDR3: CASSPRTGRAVNEQFF

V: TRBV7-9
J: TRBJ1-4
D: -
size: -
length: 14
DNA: TGTGCCAGCAGTGGGGACGGAGGCTATGAAAAACTGTTTTTT
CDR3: CASSGDGGYEKLFF

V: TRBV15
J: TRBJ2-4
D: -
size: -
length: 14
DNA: TGTGCCACCAGCAGAGACCGGGGGATAAACATTCAGTACTTC
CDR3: CATSRDRGINIQYF

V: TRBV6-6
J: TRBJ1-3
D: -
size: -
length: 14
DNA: TGTGCCAGCAGCCTGACTGGCTCTGGAAACACCATATATTTT
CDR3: CASSLTGSGNTIYF

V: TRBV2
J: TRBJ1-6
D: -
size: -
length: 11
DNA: TGTGCCAGCAGTGAAAGATCACCCCTCCACTTT
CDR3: CASSERSPLHF

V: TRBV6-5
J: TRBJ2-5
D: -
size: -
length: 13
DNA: TGTGCCAGCAGGGCTGGACTGTTGAGTTATCAGTACTTC
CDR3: CASRAGLLSYQYF

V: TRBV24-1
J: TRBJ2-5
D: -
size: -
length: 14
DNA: TGTGCCACCGGGGGGACGGAGTTGTCCGAGACCCAGTACTTC
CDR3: CATGGTELSETQYF

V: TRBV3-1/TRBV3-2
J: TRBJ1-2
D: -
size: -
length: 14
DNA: TGTGCCAGCAGCCACCGGGACGGCCTCTCTGGCTACACCTTC
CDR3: CASSHRDGLSGYTF

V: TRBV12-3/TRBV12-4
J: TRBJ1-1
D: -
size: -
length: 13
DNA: TGTGCCAGCAGTACAGGGTGGGGCACTGAAGCTTTCTTT
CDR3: CASSTGWGTEAFF

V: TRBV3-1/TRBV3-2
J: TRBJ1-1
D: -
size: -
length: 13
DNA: TGTGCCAGCAGCAAGGTCGTAAATACTGAAGCTTTCTTT
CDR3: CASSKVVNTEAFF

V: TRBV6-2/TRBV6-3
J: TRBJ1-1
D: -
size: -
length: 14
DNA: TGTGCCAGCAGTCGGGACACCCAGAACACTGAAGCTTTCTTT
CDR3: CASSRDTQNTEAFF

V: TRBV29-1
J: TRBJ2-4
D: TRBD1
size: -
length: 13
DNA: TGCAGCGCGGGACAGGGAGCCAAAAACATTCAGTACTTC
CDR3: CSAGQGAKNIQYF

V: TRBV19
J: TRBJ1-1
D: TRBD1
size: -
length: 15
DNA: TGTGCCAGTAGGATCCCAGGCAGGGGGTATGGGGAAGCTTTCTTT
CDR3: CASRIPGRGYGEAFF

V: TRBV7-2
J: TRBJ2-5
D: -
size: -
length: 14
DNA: TGTGCCAGCAGCTTATTCACCGGACAAGAGACCCAGTACTTC
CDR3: CASSLFTGQETQYF

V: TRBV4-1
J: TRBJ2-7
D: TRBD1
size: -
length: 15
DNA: TGCGCCAGCAGCCAGCCTGACAGGGGGCTCTACGAGCAGTACTTC
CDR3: CASSQPDRGLYEQYF

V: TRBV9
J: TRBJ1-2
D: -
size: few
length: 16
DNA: TGTGCCAGCAGCGGAGGATTTCCTGGGGCTAACTATGGCTACACCTTC
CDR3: CASSGGFPGANYGYTF

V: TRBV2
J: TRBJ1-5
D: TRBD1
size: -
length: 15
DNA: TGTGCCAGCAGTGTGGGACAGGCTGGAAATCAGCCCCAGCATTTT
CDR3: CASSVGQAGNQPQHF

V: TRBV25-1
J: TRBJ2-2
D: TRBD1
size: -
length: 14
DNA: TGTGCCAGCAGGGAGACAGGGTACACCGGGGAGCTGTTTTTT
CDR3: CASRETGYTGELFF

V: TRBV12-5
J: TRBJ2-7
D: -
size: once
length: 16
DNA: TGTGCTAGTGGCGACCCCAAGGAGGGCGACTCCTACGAGCAGTACTTC
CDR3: CASGDPKEGDSYEQYF

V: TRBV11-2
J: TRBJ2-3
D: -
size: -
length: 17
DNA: TGTGCCAGCAGCTTAGTCCTACTCACGGGACTCCCAGATACGCAGTATTTT
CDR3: CASSLVLLTGLPDTQYF

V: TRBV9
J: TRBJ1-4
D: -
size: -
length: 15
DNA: TGTGCCAGCAGCGTAGGGGTAAGGACTAATGAAAAACTGTTTTTT
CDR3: CASSVGVRTNEKLFF

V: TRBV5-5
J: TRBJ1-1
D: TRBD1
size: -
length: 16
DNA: TGTGCCAGCAGCTTGACCCCGACAGGGGTGGACACTGAAGCTTTCTTT
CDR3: CASSLTPTGVDTEAFF

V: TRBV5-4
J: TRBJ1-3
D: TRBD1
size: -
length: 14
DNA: TGTGCCAGCAACGACAGGGTTTCTGGAAACACCATATATTTT
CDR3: CASNDRVSGNTIYF

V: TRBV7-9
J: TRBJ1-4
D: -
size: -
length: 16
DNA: TGTGCCAGCTCCCCCAGAGAAGGTACAACTAATGAAAAACTGTTTTTT
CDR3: CASSPREGTTNEKLFF

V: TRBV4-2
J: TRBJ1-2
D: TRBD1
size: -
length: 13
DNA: TGTGCCAGCAGGGGACAGCTGATCTATGGCTACACCTTC
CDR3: CASRGQLIYGYTF

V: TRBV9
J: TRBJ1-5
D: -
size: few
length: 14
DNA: TGTGCCAGCAGCGTATTGGCGAGCAATCAGCCCCAGCATTTT
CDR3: CASSVLASNQPQHF

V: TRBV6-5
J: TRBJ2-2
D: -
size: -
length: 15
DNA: TGTGCCAGCAGTCTTGAGGGACGCAGCACCGGGGAGCTGTTTTTT
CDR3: CASSLEGRSTGELFF

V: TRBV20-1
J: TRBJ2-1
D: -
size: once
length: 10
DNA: TGCAGTGCCGAGGACAATGAGCAGTTCTTC
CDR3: CSAEDNEQFF

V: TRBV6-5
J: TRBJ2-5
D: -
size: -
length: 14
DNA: TGTGCCAGCACGGCTAGCGTGGAGCAAGAGACCCAGTACTTC
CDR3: CASTASVEQETQYF

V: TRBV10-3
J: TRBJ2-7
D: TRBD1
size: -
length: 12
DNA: TGTGCCATCAGCCCGACAGGGGGAGAGCAGTACTTC
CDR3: CAISPTGGEQYF

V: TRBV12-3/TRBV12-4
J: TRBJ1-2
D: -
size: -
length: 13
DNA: TGTGCCAGCAGCCTTGTACAGAACTATGGCTACACCTTC
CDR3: CASSLVQNYGYTF

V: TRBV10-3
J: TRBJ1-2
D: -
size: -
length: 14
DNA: TGTGCCATCAGTGAGCAGTCAGGGAACTATGGCTACACCTTC
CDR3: CAISEQSGNYGYTF

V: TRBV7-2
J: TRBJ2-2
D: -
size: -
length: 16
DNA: TGTGCCAGCAGTATCTCGGGGCCCCTGAACACCGGGGAGCTGTTTTTT
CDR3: CASSISGPLNTGELFF

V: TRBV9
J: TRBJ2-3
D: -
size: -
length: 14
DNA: TGTGCCAGCGGTAGCGGCCCTAGCACAGATACGCAGTATTTT
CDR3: CASGSGPSTDTQYF

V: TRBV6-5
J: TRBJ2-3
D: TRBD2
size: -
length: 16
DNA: TGTGCCAGCAGTTACTCCTCGGGACTAAGCACAGATACGCAGTATTTT
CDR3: CASSYSSGLSTDTQYF

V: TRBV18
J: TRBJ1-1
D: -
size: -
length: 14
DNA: TGTGCCAGCTCACCAGCCAGGCTTGGTACTGAAGCTTTCTTT
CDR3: CASSPARLGTEAFF

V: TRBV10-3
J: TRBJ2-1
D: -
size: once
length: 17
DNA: TGTGCCATCAGTGAGAGAGGGAGCCGGGGGGCCGGGAATGAGCAGTTCTTC
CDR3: CAISERGSRGAGNEQFF

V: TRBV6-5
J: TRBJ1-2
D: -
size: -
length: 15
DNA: TGTGCCAGCAGTTACGTCCAGGGCCATGGAGGGGGCTACACCTTC
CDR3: CASSYVQGHGGGYTF

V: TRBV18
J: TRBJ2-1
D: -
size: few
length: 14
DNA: TGTGCCAGCTCACCAAGACAGGTATATGATGAGCAGTTCTTC
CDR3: CASSPRQVYDEQFF

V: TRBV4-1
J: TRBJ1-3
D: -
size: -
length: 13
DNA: TGCGCCAGCAGCCAAGATAGTCCAAACACCATATATTTT
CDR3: CASSQDSPNTIYF